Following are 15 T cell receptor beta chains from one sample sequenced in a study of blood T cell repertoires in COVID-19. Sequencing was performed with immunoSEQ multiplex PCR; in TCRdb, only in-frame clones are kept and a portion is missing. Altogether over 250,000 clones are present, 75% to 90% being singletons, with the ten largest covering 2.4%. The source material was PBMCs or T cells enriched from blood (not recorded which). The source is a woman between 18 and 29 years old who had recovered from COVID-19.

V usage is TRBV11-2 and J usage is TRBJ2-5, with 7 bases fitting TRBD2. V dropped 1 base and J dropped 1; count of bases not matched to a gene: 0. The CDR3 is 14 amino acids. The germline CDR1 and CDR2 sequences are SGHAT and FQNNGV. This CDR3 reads CASSLAGGQETQYF. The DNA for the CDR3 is TGTGCCAGCAGCTTAGCGGGGGGCCAAGAGACCCAGTACTTC.

CDR3 nucleotide sequence: TGTGCCAGCAGCGCGACAGCCCAAGAGACCCAGTACTTC. Protein sequence: CASSATAQETQYF. This chain connects TRBV5-4 to TRBJ2-5, with a weak D call TRBD1 (5 bases). The ends were cut back, 4 bases at V and 1 base at J, with 8 bases in the middle. This CDR3 contains 13 residues. Per germline, CDR1 SGHNT and CDR2 YYREEE (reference sequence).

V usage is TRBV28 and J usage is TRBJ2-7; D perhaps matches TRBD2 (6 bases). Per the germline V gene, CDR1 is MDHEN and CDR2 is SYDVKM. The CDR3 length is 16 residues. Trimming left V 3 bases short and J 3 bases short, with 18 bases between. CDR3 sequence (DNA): TGTGCCAGCAGTTTCGGAGGGGTGGCAAGTATCTACGAGCAGTACTTC. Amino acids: CASSFGGVASIYEQYF. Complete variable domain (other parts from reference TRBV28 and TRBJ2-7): DVKVTQSSRYLVKRTGEKVFLECVQDMDHENMFWYRQDPGLGLRLIYFSYDVKMKEKGDIPEGYSVSREKKERFSLILESASTNQTSMYLCASSFGGVASIYEQYFGPGTRLTVT.

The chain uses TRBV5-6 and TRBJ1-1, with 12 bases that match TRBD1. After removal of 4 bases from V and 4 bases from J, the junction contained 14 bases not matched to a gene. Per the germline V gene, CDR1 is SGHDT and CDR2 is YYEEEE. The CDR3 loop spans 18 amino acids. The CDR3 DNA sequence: TGTGCCAGCAGCAAACCCGGGACAGGGGGCCTGTCGGGCACTGAAGCTTTCTTT. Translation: CASSKPGTGGLSGTEAFF.

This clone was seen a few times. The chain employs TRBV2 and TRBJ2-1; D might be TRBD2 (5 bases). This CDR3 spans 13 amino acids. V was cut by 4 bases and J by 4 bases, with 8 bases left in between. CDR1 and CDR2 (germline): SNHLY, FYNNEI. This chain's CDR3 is CASSVRGYNEQFF. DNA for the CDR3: TGTGCCAGCAGTGTACGGGGATACAATGAGCAGTTCTTC.

The CDR3 DNA is TGTGCCACTACCACAGGCTCCAATCAGCCCCAGCATTTT. Translating it yields CATTTGSNQPQHF. V is TRBV12-3 or TRBV12-4 and J is TRBJ1-5; a weak D match, TRBD1 (5 bases). CDR3 length: 13 residues. Trimming pared 10 bases from V and 3 bases from J, leaving 13 bases between.

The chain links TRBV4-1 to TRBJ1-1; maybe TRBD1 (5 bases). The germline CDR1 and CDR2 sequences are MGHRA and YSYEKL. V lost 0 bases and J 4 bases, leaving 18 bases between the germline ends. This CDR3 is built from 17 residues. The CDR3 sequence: CASSQDSGAGSITEAFF. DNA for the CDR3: TGCGCCAGCAGCCAAGATAGTGGTGCAGGGTCAATCACTGAAGCTTTCTTT.

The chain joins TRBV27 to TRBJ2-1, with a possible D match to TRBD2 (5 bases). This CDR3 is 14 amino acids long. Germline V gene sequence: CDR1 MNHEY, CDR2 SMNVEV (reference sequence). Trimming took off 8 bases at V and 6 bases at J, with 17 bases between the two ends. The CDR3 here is CASAYGGVGNEQFF. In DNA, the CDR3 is TGTGCCAGCGCCTACGGAGGAGTGGGCAATGAGCAGTTCTTC.

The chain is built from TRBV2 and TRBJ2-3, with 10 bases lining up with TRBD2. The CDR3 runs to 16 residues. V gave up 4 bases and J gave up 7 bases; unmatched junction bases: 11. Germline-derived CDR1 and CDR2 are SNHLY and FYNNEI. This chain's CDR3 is CASSGGSGGTWYTQYF. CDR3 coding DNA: TGTGCCAGCAGTGGTGGTAGCGGGGGGACCTGGTATACGCAGTATTTT.

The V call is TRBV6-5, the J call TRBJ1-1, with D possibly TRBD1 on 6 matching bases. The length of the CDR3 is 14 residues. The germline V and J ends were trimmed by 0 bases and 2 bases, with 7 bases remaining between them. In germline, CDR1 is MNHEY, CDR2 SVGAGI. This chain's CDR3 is CASSYSDSNTEAFF. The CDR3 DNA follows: TGTGCCAGCAGTTACTCGGACAGCAACACTGAAGCTTTCTTT.

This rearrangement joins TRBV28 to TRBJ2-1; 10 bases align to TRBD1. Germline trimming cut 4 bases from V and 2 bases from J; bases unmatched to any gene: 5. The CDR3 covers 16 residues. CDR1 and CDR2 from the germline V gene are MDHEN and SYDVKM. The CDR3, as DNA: TGTGCCAGCAGTTCCTCCGGGACAGGGGCCTACAATGAGCAGTTCTTC. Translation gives CASSSSGTGAYNEQFF.

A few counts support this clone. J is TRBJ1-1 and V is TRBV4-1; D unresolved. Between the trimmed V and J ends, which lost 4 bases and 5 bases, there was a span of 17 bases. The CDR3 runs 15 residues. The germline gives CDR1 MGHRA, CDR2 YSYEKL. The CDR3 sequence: CASSPPAGFGTEAFF. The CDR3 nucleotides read TGCGCCAGCAGCCCGCCGGCCGGATTCGGGACTGAAGCTTTCTTT.

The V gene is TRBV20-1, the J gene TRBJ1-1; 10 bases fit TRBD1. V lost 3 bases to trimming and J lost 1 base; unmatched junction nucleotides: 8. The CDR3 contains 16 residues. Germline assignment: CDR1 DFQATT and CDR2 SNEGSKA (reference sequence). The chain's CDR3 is CSASLRDRGWNTEAFF. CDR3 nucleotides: TGCAGTGCTAGTCTCCGGGACAGGGGTTGGAACACTGAAGCTTTCTTT.

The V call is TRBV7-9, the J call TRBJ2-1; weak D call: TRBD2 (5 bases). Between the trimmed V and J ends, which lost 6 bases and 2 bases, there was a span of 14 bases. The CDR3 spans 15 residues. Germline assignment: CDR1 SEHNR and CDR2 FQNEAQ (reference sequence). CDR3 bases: TGTGCCAGCAGACGGACTGACGGGACCTACAATGAGCAGTTCTTC. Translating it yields CASRRTDGTYNEQFF.

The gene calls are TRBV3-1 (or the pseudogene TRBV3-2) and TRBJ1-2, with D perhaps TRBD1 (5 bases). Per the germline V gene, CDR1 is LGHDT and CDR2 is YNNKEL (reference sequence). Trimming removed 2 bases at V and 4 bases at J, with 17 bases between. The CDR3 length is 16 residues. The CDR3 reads CASSQFNRQPTYGYTF. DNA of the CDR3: TGTGCCAGCAGCCAATTTAACAGGCAGCCAACCTATGGCTACACCTTC.